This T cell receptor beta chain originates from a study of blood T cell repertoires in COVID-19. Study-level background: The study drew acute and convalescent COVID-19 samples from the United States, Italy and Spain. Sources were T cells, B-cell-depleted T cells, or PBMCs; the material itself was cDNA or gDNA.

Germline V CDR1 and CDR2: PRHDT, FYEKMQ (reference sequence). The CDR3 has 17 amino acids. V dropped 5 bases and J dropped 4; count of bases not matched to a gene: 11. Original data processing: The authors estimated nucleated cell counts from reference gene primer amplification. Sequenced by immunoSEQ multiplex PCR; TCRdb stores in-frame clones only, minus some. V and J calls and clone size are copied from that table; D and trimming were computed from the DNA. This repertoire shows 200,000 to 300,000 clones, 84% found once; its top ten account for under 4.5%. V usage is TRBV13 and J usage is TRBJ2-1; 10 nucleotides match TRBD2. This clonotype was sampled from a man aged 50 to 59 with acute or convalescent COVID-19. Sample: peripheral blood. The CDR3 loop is CASSVSGGLADYNEQFF. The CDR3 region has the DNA TGTGCCAGCAGCGTAAGTGGAGGACTAGCGGATTACAATGAGCAGTTCTTC.